What follows describes a single TCR beta chain. The antigen remains unidentified. These data originate in a study of response to subunit inactivated influenza vaccine. Findings and limits, study-wide: The authors proposed limited new T cell recruitment per seasonal influenza vaccination.

Looked up from germline, CDR1 is SQVTM and CDR2 is ANQGSEA. V was trimmed by 7 bases and J by 5 bases, leaving 14 bases between them. This CDR3 has 12 residues. TCRdb called the RT-PCR reads again in MiXCR, with one record for every CDR3 protein. The data hold around 570,000 distinct CDR3 sequences, with around 8% observed a single time. This TCR was sampled from a man aged 45-69 years who received an inactivated influenza vaccine. The starting material was PBMCs from blood, obtained roughly 24 months after vaccination. The chain employs TRBV29-1 and TRBJ2-5; D possibly uses TRBD1 or TRBD2 (6 bases each). In DNA form, the CDR3 reads TGCAGCGCAAGGGGGACTCGGGAGACCCAGTACTTC. Translation: CSARGTRETQYF.